This T cell receptor beta chain was sequenced during a study of blood T cell repertoires in COVID-19. V lost 4 bases and J 0 bases, leaving 20 bases between the germline ends. Germline V gives CDR1 ENHRY, CDR2 SYGVKD. The CDR3 is 18 amino acids. As originally analysed: Reference gene primer amplification yielded estimated nucleated cell counts. Here immunoSEQ multiplex PCR was the method, and the copy in TCRdb shows in-frame clones only, minus some. V and J calls and clone size are copied from that table; D and trimming were computed from the DNA. The sample has about 160,000 clones, almost 85% seen once.

V is TRBV10-3 and J is TRBJ2-3, with D perhaps TRBD2 (6 bases). Material: peripheral blood. The clonotype originates from a man aged 35-49 years who had recovered from COVID-19. The CDR3 region is CAISGITTSPPSTDTQYF. Here the CDR3 DNA reads TGTGCCATCAGTGGGATCACTACTAGCCCACCTAGCACAGATACGCAGTATTTT.